What follows are 6 T cell receptor beta chains derived from one specimen sequenced in a study of T-cell memory formation after mild COVID-19 (dated by TCRdb to the early 2020s). To prepare the library, 5' RACE was applied. TCRdb names Illumina NovaSeq 6000 as the instrument used. The public reads were reanalyzed by TCRdb: fastp trimming at Q25, MiXCR alignment, in-frame beta chains only. Each entry merges the rows of one CDR3 protein and shows their most common DNA and genes. Counted in this sample were approximately 260,000 distinct CDR3 sequences; 16% of them appeared once. The top ten clones comprise around 3.8% of the sample. Sequences were obtained from PBMCs or a T cell subset sorted from them (not recorded which). These TCRs come from a man younger than 35 who had mild COVID-19 (a few samples of this study predate the infection). The sample titles of this study are shuffled in the database, so cell type and time point are left out; the donor was told from shared clones.

This clonotype was observed at least ten times. This chain joins TRBV7-2 and TRBJ2-1; no clear D gene. Germline lookup yields CDR1 SGHTA and CDR2 FQGNSA. V lost 5 bases and J lost 2, with 16 bases in between. The CDR3 covers 16 residues. The CDR3 region is CASSVQRLTPYNEQFF. The CDR3 DNA follows: TGTGCCAGCAGCGTCCAGAGATTGACCCCCTACAATGAGCAGTTCTTC. Combining the CDR3 with reference TRBV7-2 and TRBJ2-1 gives the whole variable domain GAGVSQSPSNKVTEKGKDVELRCDPISGHTALYWYRQSLGQGLEFLIYFQGNSAPDKSGLPSDRFSAERTGGSVSTLTIQRTQQEDSAVYLCASSVQRLTPYNEQFFGPGTRLTVL.

This sequence joins TRBV27 and TRBJ2-7; TRBD1 matches at 9 bases. CDR1 is MNHEY and CDR2 is SMNVEV in the germline V gene (reference sequence). The CDR3 is 17 amino acids. The ends lost 6 bases at V and 5 bases at J; junction bases unmatched: 17. The CDR3 DNA sequence: TGTGCCAGCAGCCAAATCTTCGCCGGGACAGGGAGAGACGAGCAGTACTTC. Translation: CASSQIFAGTGRDEQYF.

The chain recombines TRBV2 with TRBJ1-1; a weak D match, TRBD1 (5 bases). There are 15 residues in the CDR3. V was pared by 4 bases and J by 0 bases, with 12 bases between. From germline, CDR1 is SNHLY and CDR2 FYNNEI. The CDR3 DNA sequence: TGTGCCAGCAGTGGGCCGGGACGGCTGAACACTGAAGCTTTCTTT. It encodes CASSGPGRLNTEAFF.

This clonotype was counted only a few times. The chain has TRBV7-2 and TRBJ1-5; tentative D call: TRBD1 (5 bases). Germline lookup yields CDR1 SGHTA and CDR2 FQGNSA. CDR3 length equals 13 residues. V dropped 3 bases and J dropped 9 bases, with 12 bases sitting between them. DNA for the CDR3: TGTGCCAGCAGCTTGGGCTCCGGGGGGCCCCAGCATTTT. Its protein product is CASSLGSGGPQHF.

This clonotype turned up a few times. The rearrangement uses TRBV9 and TRBJ2-5; D is possibly TRBD1 or TRBD2 (5 bases each). CDR3 length equals 14 residues. Germline assignment: CDR1 SGDLS and CDR2 YYNGEE. V was shortened by 0 bases and J by 9 bases, with 15 bases between the two germline ends. CDR3 nucleotides: TGTGCCAGCAGCGTAGACGCGCCGGGGCGGGCCCAGTACTTC. Protein sequence: CASSVDAPGRAQYF. Full variable domain (remainder filled in from reference TRBV9 and TRBJ2-5): DSGVTQTPKHLITATGQRVTLRCSPRSGDLSVYWYQQSLDQGLQFLIQYYNGEERAKGNILERFSAQQFPDLHSELNLSSLELGDSALYFCASSVDAPGRAQYFGPGTRLLVL.

This clonotype was seen only a few times. The V and J genes are TRBV7-9 and TRBJ1-6; D possibly corresponds to TRBD1 (5 bases). Trimming pared 5 bases from V and 10 bases from J, leaving 15 bases between. The CDR3 has 14 residues. The germline V gene has CDR1 SEHNR and CDR2 FQNEAQ (reference sequence). DNA of the CDR3: TGTGCCAGCAGCCGAAGGCAGGGCGAATCACCCCTCCACTTT. This codes for CASSRRQGESPLHF.